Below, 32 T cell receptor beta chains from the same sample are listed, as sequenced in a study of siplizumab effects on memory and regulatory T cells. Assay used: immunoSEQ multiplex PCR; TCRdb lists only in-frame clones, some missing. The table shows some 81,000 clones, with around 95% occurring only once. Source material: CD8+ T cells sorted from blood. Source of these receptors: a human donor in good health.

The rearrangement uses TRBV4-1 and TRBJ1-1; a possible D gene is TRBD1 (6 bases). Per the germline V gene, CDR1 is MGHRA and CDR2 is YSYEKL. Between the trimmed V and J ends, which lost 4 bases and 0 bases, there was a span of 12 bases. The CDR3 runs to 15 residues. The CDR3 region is CASSPDRSMNTEAFF. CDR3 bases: TGCGCCAGCAGCCCCGACAGGTCCATGAACACTGAAGCTTTCTTT.

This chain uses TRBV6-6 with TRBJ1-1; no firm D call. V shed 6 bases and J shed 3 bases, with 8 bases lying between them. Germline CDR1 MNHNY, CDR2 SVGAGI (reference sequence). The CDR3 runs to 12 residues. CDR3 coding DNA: TGTGCCAGCAGCCACTTGGACACTGAAGCTTTCTTT. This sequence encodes CASSHLDTEAFF.

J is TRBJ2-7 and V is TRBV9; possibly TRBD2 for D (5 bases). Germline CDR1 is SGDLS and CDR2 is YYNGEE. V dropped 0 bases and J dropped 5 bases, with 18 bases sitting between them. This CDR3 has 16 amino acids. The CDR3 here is CASSVAGEGRNDEQYF. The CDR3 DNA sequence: TGTGCCAGCAGCGTAGCGGGCGAGGGCAGGAACGACGAGCAGTACTTC.

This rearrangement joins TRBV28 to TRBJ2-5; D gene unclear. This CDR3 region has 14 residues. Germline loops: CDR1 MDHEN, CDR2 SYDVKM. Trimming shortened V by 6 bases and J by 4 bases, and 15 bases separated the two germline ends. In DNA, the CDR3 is TGTGCCAGCAGGCTTGGGGAAACGGGAGAGACCCAGTACTTC. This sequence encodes CASRLGETGETQYF.

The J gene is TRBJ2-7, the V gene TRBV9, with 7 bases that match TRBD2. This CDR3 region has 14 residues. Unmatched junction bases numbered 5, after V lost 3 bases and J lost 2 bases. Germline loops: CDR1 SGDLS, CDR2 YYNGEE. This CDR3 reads CASSEKAGPYEQYF. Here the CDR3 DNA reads TGTGCCAGCAGCGAAAAAGCGGGACCCTACGAGCAGTACTTC.

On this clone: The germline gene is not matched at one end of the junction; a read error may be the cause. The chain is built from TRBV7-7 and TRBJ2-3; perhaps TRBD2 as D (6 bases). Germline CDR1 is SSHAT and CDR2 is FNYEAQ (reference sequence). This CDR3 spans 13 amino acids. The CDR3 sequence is CASSLASKDTQYF. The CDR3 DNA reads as TGTGCTAGCAGCCTAGCGTCGAAAGATACGCAGTATTTT. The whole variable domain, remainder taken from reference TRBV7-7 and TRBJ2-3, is GAGVSQSPRYKVTKRGQDVTLRCDPISSHATLYWYQQALGQGPEFLTYFNYEAQPDKSGLPSDRFSAERPEGSISTLTIQRTEQRDSAMYRCASSLASKDTQYFGPGTRLTVL.

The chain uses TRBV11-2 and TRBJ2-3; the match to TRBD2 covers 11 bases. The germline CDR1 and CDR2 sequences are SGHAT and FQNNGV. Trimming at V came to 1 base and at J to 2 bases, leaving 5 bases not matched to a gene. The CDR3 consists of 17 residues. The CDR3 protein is CASSLGHSGRATDTQYF. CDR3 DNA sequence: TGTGCCAGCAGCTTAGGGCATAGCGGGAGGGCCACAGATACGCAGTATTTT. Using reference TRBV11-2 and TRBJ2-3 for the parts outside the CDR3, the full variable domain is EAGVAQSPRYKIIEKRQSVAFWCNPISGHATLYWYQQILGQGPKLLIQFQNNGVVDDSQLPKDRFSAERLKGVDSTLKIQPAKLEDSAVYLCASSLGHSGRATDTQYFGPGTRLTVL.

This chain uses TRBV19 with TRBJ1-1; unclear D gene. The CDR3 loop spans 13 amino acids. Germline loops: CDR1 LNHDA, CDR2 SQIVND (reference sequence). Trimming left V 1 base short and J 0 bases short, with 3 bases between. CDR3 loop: CASSIGMNTEAFF. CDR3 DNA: TGTGCCAGTAGTATAGGTATGAACACTGAAGCTTTCTTT.

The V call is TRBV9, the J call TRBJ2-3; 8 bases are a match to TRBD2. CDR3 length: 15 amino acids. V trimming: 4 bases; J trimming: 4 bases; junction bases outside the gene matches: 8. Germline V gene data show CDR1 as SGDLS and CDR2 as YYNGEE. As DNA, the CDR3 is TGTGCCAGCAGCCCCTCCGGGACTAGGGCAGATACGCAGTATTTT. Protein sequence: CASSPSGTRADTQYF.

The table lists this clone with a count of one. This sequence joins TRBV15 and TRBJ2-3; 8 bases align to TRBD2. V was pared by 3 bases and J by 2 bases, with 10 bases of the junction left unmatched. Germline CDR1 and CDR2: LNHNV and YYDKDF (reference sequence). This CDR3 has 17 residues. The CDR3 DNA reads TGTGCCACCAGCAGTCGGTCGACTAGCGCTCCCACAGATACGCAGTATTTT. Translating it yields CATSSRSTSAPTDTQYF.

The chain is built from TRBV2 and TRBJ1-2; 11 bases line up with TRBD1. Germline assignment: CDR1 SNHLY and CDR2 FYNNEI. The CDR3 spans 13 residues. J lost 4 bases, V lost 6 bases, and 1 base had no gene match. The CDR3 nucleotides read TGTGCCAGCAGGGGACAGGGGGGCTATGGCTACACCTTC. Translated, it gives CASRGQGGYGYTF.

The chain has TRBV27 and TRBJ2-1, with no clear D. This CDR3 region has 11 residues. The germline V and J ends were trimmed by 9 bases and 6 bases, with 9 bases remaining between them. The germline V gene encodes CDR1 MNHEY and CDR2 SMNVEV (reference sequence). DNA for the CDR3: TGTGCCAGTATTTTTGGCAATGAGCAGTTCTTC. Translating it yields CASIFGNEQFF.

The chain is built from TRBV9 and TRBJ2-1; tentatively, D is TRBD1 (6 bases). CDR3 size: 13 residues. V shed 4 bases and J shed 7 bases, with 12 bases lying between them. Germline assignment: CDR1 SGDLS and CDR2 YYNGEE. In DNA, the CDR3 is TGTGCCAGCAGCAGGGGGAGTGCGAATGAGCAGTTCTTC. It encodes CASSRGSANEQFF. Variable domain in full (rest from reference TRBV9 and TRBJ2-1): DSGVTQTPKHLITATGQRVTLRCSPRSGDLSVYWYQQSLDQGLQFLIQYYNGEERAKGNILERFSAQQFPDLHSELNLSSLELGDSALYFCASSRGSANEQFFGPGTRLTVL.

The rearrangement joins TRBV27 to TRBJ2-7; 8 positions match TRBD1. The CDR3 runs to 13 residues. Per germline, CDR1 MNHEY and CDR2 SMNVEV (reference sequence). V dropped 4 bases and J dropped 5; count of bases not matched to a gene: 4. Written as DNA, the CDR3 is TGTGCCAGCAGTTCGACAGGGGTCAACGAGCAGTACTTC. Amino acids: CASSSTGVNEQYF.

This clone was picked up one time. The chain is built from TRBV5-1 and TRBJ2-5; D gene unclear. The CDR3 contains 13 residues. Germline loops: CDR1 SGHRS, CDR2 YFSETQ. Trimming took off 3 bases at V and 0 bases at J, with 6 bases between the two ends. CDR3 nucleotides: TGCGCCAGCAGCTCCCCGTACCAAGAGACCCAGTACTTC. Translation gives CASSSPYQETQYF.

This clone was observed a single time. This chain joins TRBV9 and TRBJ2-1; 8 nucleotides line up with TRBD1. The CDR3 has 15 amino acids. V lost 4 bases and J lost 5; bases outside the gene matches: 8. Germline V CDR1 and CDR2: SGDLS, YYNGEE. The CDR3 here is CASSSDRARHNEQFF. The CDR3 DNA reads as TGTGCCAGCAGCTCGGACAGGGCGCGGCACAATGAGCAGTTCTTC.

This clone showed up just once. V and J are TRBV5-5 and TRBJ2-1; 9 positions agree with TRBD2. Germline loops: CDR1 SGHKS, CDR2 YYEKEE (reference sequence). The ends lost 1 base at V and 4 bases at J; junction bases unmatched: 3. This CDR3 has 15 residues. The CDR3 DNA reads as TGTGCCAGCAGCTTGAGCGCGGGAGGGTACAATGAGCAGTTCTTC. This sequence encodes CASSLSAGGYNEQFF. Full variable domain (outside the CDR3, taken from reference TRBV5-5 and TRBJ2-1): DAGVTQSPTHLIKTRGQQVTLRCSPISGHKSVSWYQQVLGQGPQFIFQYYEKEERGRGNFPDRFSARQFPNYSSELNVNALLLGDSALYLCASSLSAGGYNEQFFGPGTRLTVL.

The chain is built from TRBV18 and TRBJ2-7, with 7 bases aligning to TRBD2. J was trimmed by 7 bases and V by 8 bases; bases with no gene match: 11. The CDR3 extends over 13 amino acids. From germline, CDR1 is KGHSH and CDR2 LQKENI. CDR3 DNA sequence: TGTGCCAGCCACACCGGGGGGAAGTCGGAGCAGTACTTC. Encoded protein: CASHTGGKSEQYF.

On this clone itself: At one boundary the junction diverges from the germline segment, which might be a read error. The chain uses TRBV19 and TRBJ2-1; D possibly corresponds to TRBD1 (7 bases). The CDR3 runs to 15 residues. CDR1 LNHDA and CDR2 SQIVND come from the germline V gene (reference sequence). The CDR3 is CTSSGRDSSYNEQFF. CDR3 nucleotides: TGTACCAGTAGTGGGCGGGACAGCTCCTACAATGAGCAGTTCTTC.

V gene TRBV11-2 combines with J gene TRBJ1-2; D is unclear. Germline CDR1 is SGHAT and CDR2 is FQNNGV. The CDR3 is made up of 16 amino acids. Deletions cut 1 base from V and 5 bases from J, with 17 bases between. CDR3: CASSLGGFPPTYGYTF. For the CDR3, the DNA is TGTGCCAGCAGCTTAGGGGGTTTCCCACCTACTTATGGCTACACCTTC.

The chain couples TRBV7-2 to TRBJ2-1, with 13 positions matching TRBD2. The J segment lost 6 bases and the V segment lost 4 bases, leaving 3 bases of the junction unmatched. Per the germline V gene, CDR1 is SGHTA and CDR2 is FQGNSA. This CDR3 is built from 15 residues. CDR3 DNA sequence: TGTGCCAGCAGCTCGGGACTAGCGGGAAGCAATGAGCAGTTCTTC. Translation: CASSSGLAGSNEQFF.

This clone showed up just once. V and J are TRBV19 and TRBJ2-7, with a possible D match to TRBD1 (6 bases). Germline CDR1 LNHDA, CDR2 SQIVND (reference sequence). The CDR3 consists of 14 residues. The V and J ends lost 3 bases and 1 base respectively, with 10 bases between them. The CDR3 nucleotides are TGTGCCAGTAGTATGACAGGAAATTCCTACGAGCAGTACTTC. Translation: CASSMTGNSYEQYF.

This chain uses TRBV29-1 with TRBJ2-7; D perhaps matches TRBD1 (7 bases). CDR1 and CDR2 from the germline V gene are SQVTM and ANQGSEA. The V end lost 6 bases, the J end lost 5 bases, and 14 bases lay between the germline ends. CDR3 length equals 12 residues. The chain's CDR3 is CSVGGQSNEQYF. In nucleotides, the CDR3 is TGCAGCGTGGGGGGACAGTCGAACGAGCAGTACTTC.

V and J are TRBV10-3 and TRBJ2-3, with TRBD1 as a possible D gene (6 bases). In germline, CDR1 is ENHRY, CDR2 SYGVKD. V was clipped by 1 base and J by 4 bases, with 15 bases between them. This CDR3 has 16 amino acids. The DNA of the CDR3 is TGTGCCATCAGTGAGTTCTGGTCAGGGGCGGCAGATACGCAGTATTTT. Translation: CAISEFWSGAADTQYF.

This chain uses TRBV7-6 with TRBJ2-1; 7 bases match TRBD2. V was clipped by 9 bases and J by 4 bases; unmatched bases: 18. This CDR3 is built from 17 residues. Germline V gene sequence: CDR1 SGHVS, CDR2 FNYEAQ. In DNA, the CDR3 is TGTGCCAGTCGTCTAACCTGGGCCGGGGAGGGGTACAATGAGCAGTTCTTC. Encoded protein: CASRLTWAGEGYNEQFF.

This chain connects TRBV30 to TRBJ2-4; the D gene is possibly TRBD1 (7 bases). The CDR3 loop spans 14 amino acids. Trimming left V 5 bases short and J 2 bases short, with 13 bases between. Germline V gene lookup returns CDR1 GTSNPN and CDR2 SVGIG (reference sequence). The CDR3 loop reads CAWDQGGTKNIQYF. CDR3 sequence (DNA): TGTGCCTGGGATCAGGGGGGAACCAAAAACATTCAGTACTTC.

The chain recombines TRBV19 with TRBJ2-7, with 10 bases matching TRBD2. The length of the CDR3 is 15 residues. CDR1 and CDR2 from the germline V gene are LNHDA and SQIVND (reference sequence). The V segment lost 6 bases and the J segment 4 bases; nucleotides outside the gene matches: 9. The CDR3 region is CASSYASGSRYEQYF. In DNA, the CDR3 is TGTGCCAGTAGCTATGCTAGCGGGAGTAGGTACGAGCAGTACTTC.

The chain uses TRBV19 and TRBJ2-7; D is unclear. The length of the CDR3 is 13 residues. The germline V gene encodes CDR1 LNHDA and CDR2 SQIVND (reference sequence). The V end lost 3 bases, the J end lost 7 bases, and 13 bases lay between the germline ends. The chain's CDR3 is CASSIGLVREQYF. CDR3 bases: TGTGCCAGTAGTATCGGGCTGGTCCGGGAGCAGTACTTC.

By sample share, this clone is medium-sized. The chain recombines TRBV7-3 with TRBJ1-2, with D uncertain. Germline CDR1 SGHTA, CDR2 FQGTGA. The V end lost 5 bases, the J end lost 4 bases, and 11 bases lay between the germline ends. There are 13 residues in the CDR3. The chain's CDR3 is CASSPGLSYGYTF. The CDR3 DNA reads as TGTGCCAGCAGCCCGGGATTATCCTATGGCTACACCTTC.

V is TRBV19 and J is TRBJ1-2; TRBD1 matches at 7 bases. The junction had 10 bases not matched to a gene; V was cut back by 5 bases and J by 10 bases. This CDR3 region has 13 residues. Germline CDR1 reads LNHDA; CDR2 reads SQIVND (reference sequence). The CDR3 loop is CASSERQGLSYTF. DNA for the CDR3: TGTGCCAGTAGTGAACGACAGGGTTTATCCTACACCTTC.

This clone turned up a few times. CDR3 sequence (DNA): TGCGCCAGCAGCTTGGGACTAGCGGGAGAACAAGGAGGCACAGATACGCAGTATTTT. This sequence encodes CASSLGLAGEQGGTDTQYF. This chain links TRBV5-1 with TRBJ2-3; 12 nucleotides match TRBD2. This CDR3 contains 19 residues. The V and J ends lost 0 bases and 1 base, in that order; junction bases with no gene match: 9. Per the germline V gene, CDR1 is SGHRS and CDR2 is YFSETQ.

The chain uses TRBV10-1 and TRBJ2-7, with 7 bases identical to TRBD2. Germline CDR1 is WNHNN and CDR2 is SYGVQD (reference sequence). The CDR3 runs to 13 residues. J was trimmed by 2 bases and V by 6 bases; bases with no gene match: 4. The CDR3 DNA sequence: TGCGCCAGCAGCGGACTAGACCCCTACGAGCAGTACTTC. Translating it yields CASSGLDPYEQYF.